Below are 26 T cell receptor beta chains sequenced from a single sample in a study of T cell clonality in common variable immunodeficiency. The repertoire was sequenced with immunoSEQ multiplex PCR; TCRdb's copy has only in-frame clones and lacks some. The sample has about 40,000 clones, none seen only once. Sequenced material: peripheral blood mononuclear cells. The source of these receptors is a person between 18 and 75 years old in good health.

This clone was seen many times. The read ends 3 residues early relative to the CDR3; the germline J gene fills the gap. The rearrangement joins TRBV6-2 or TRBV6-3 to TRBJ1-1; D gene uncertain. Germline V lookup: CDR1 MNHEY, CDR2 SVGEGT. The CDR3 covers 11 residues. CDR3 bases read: TGTGCCAGCAGTTCGACTAGCGGA. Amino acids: CASSSTSG. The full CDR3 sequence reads CASSSTSGAFF.

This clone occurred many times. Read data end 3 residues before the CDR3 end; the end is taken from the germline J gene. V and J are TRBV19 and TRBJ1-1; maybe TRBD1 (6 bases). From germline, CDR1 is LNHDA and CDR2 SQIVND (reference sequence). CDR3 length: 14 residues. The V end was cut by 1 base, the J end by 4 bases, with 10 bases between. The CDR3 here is CASSIGRGFTEAFF. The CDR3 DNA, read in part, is TGTGCCAGTAGTATAGGCAGGGGTTTCACTGAA.

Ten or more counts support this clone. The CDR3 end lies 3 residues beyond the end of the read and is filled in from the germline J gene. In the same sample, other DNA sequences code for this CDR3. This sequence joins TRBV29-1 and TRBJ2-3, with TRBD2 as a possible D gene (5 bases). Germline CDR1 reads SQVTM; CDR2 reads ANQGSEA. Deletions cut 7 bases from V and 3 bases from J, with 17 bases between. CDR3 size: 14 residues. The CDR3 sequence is CSARTRTGTDTQYF. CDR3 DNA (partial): TGCAGCGCGCGAACTAGGACTGGGACAGATACG.

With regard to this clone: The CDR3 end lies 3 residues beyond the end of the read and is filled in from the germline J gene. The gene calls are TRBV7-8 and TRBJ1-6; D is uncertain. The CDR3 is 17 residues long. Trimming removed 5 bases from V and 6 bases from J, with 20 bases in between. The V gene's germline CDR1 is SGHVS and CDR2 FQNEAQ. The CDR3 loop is CASSAGVQVHLNSPLHF. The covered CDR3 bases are TGTGCCAGCAGCGCAGGAGTTCAGGTCCACCTTAATTCACCC. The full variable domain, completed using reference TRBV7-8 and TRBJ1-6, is GAGVSQSPRYKVAKRGQDVALRCDPISGHVSLFWYQQALGQGPEFLTYFQNEAQLDKSGLPSDRFFAERPEGSVSTLKIQRTQQEDSAVYLCASSAGVQVHLNSPLHFGNGTRLTVT.

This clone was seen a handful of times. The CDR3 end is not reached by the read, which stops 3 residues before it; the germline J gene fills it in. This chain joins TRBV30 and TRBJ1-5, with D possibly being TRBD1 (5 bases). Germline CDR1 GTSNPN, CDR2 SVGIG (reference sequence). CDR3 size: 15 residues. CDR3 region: CAWSVGLAGTDPQHF. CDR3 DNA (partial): TGTGCCTGGAGCGTGGGGCTAGCGGGCACAGATCCC.

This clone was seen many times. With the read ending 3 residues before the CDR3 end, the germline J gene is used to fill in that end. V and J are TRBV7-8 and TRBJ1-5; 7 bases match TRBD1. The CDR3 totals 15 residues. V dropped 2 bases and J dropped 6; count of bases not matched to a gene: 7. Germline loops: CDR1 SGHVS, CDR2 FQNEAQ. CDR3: CASSLSTGVGQPQHF. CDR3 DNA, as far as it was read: TGTGCCAGCAGCTTAAGCACAGGGGTTGGTCAGCCC.

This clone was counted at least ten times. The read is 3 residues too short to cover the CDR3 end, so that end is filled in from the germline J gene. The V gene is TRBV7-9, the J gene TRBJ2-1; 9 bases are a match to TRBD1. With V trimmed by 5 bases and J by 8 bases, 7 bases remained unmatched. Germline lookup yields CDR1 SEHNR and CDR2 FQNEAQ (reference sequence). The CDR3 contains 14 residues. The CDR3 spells CASSPGQGRHEQFF. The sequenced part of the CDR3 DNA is TGTGCCAGCAGCCCGGGACAGGGTAGACATGAG.

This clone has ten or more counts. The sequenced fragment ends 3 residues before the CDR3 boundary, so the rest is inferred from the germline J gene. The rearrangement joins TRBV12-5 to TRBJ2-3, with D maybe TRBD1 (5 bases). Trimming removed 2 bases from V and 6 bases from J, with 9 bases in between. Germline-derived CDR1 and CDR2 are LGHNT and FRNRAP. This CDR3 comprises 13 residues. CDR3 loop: CASGLSRADTQYF. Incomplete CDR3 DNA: TGTGCTAGTGGTTTGAGCAGGGCCGATACG.

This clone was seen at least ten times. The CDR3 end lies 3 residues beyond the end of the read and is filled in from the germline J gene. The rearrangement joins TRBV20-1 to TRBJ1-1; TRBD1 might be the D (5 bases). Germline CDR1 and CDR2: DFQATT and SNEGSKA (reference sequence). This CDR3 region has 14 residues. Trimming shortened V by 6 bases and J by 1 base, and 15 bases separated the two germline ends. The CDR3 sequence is CSASYWGANTEAFF. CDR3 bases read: TGCAGTGCGAGCTACTGGGGCGCGAACACTGAA.

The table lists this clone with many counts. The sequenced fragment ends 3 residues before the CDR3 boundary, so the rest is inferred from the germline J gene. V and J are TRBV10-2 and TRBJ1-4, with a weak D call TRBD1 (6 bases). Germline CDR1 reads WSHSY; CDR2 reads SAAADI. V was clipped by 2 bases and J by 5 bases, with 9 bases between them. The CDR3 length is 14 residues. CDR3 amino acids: CASSERQGNEKLFF. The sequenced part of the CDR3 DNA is TGCGCCAGCAGTGAGAGGCAGGGGAATGAAAAA.

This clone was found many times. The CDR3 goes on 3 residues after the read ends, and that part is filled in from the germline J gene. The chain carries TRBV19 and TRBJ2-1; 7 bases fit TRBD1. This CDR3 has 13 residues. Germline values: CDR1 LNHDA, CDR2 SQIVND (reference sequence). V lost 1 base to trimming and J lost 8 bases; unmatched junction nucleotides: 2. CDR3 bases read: TGTGCCAGTAGTATAGCGCAGGGGGATGAG. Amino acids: CASSIAQGDE. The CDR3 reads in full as CASSIAQGDEQFF.

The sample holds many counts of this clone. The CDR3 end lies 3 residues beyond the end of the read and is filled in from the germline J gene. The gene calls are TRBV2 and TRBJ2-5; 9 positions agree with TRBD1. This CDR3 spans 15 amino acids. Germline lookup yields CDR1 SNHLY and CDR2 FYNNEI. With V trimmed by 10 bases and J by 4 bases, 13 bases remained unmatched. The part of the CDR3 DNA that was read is TGTGCCACCCCCGCGATAGGACAGGGGATAGAGACC. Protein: CATPAIGQGIET. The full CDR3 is CATPAIGQGIETQYF.

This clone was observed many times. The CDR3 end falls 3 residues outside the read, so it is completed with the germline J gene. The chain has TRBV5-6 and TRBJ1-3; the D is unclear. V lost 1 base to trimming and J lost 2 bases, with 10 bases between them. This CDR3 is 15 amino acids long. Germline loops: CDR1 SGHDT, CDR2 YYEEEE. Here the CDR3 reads CASSLNGVPGNTIYF. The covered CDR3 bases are TGTGCCAGCAGCTTGAACGGGGTGCCTGGAAACACC.

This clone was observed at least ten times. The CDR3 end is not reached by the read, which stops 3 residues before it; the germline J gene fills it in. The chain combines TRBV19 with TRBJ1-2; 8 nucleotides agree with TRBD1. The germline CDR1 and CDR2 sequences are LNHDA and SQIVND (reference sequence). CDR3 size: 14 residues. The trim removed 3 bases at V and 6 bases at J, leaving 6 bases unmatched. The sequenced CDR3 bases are TGTGCCAGTAGTATTTACAGGGGGGACGATGGC. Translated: CASSIYRGDDG. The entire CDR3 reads CASSIYRGDDGYTF.

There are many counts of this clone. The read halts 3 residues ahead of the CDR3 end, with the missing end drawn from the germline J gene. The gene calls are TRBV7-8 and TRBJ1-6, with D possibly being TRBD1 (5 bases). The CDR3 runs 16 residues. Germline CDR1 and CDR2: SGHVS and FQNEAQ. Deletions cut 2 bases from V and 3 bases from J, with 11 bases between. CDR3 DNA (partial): TGTGCCAGCAGCTTACAAGAAGGGGACTATAATTCACCC. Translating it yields CASSLQEGDYNSP. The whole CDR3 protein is CASSLQEGDYNSPLHF.

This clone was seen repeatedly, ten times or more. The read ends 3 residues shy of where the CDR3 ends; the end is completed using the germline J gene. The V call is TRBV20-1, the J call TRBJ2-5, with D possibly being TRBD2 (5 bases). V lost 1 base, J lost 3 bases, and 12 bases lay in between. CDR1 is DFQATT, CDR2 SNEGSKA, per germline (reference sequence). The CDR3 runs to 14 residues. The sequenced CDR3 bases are TGCAGTGCTAGAGCCCCGGGGTTAAAAGAGACC. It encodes CSARAPGLKET. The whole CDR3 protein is CSARAPGLKETQYF.

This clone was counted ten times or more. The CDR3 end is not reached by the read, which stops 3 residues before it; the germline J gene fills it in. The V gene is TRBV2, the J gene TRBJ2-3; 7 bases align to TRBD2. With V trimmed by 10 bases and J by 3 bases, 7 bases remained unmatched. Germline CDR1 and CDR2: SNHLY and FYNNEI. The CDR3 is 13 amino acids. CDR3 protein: CATSAGWTDTQYF. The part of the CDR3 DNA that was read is TGTGCCACTTCAGCGGGATGGACAGATACG.

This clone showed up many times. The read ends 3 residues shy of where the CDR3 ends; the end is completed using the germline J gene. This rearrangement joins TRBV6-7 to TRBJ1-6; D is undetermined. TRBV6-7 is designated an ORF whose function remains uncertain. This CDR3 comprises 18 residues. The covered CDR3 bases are TGTGCCGTCTCTGCTCACCTCATCACGGTGCTAGCTTATTGGGCC. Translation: CAVSAHLITVLAYWA. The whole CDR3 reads CAVSAHLITVLAYWALHF.

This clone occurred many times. Incomplete CDR3 DNA: TGTGCCAGCAGCCCCACGACCCGAGGGGGC. Protein: CASSPTTRGG. The entire CDR3 protein reads CASSPTTRGGYTF. This chain connects TRBV12-3 or TRBV12-4 to TRBJ1-2; no clear D. The missing CDR3 end, 3 residues past where the read stops, is filled in from the germline J gene. The CDR3 totals 13 residues.

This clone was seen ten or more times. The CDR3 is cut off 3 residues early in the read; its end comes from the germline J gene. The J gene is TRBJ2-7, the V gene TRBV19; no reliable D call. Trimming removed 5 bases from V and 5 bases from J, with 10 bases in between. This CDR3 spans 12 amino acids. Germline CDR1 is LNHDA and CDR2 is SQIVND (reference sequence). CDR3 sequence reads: CASSPHPDEQYF. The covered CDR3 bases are TGTGCCAGTAGTCCCCACCCGGACGAG.

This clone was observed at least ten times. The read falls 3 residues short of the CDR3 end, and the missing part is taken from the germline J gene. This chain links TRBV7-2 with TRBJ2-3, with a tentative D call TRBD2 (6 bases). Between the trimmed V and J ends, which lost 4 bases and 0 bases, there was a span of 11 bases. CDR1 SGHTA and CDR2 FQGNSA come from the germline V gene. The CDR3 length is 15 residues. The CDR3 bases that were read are TGTGCCAGCAGCTCCCTTAGCGGTAGCACAGATACG. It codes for CASSSLSGSTDT. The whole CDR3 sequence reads CASSSLSGSTDTQYF.

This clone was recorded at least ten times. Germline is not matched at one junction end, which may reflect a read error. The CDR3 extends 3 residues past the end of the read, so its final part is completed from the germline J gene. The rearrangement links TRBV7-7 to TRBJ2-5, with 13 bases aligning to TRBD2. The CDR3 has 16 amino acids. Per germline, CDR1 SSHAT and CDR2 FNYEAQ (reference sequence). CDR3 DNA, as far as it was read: TGTGCTAGCAGCTCCGGACTAGCGGGAGTGGGAGAGACC. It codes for CASSSGLAGVGET. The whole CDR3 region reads CASSSGLAGVGETQYF.

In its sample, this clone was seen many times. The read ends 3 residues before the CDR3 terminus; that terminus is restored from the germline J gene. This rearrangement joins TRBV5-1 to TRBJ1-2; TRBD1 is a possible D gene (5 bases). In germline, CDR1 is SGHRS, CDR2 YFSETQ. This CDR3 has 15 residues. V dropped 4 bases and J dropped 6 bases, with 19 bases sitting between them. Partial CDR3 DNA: TGCGCCAGCAGCCCCACAGGTCCCATACAGGATGGC. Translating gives CASSPTGPIQDG. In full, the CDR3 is CASSPTGPIQDGYTF.

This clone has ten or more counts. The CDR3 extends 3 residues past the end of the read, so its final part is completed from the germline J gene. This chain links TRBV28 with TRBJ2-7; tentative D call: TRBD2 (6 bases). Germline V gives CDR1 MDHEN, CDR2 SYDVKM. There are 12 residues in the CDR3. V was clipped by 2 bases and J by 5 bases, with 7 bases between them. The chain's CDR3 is CASSLGGDEQYF. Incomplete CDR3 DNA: TGTGCCAGCAGTTTAGGAGGGGACGAG.

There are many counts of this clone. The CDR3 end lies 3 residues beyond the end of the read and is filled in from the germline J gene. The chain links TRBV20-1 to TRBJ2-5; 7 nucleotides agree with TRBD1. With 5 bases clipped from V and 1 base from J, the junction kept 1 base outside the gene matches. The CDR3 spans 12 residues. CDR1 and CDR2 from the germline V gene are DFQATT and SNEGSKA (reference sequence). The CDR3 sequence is CSARQGQETQYF. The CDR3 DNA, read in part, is TGCAGTGCTCGACAGGGCCAAGAGACC.

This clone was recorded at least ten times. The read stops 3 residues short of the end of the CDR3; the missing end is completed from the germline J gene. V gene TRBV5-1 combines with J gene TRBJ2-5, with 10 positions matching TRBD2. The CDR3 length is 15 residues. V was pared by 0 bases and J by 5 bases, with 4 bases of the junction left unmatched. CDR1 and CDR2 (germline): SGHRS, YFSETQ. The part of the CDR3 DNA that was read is TGCGCCAGCAGCTTGGGGTCTAGCGGGAGTGAGACC. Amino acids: CASSLGSSGSET. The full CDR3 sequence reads CASSLGSSGSETQYF.